A selection of T cell receptor beta chains follows, all from one sample in a study of T cells expressing NK-cell markers. With the 5' RACE reads reprocessed, TCRdb shows one record per CDR3 protein and no DNA. With about 180,000 distinct CDR3 sequences in the sample, the ten largest clones hold roughly 21%. The specimen sequenced was blood T cells: a sorted CD56 or NKG2C T cell subset, CD4+ or CD8+ T cells, or bulk PBMC T cells (not recorded which). The receptor source for this set is a man between 18 and 69 years old in good health. The CDR3 runs from the conserved cysteine through the conserved F or W.

v_gene,j_gene,CDR3aa
TRBV7-9,TRBJ2-3,CATTTGGASDTQYF
TRBV20-1,TRBJ2-1,CSATPLGGPYNEQFF
TRBV7-6,TRBJ1-2,CASSSGLTRDGYTF
TRBV5-8,TRBJ2-3,CASSYKWDTQYF
TRBV12-3/TRBV12-4,TRBJ2-7,CASSRGGNFYEQYF
TRBV11-2,TRBJ2-7,CASSSNPLGQGRHEQYF
TRBV6-1,TRBJ2-1,CASSVTAGVEQFF
TRBV6-2/TRBV6-3,TRBJ2-1,CASSYSFLSGTQSSYNEQFF
TRBV28,TRBJ1-6,CASSEVQSPLHF
TRBV6-1,TRBJ2-7,CASSEGEDLPREQYF
TRBV11-1,TRBJ2-3,CASTDRFSSTDTQYF
TRBV10-3,TRBJ2-7,CAISDTLTPYEQYF
TRBV9,TRBJ2-1,CASSVRGLAGAATYNEQFF
TRBV9,TRBJ2-2,CASSGLITGELFF
TRBV12-3/TRBV12-4,TRBJ2-5,CASSFWGKEVETQYF
TRBV27,TRBJ2-1,CASSLSPYGEQFF
TRBV7-9,TRBJ1-1,CASSPSFQTTEAFF
TRBV5-4,TRBJ2-1,CARSAGTSNEQFF
TRBV6-5,TRBJ2-3,CASSYGGVTGRDVADTQYF
TRBV11-1,TRBJ2-3,CASSPSPITGTIDRTQYF
TRBV11-2,TRBJ2-5,CASSFWTSGGAGETQYF
TRBV9,TRBJ2-1,CASSVDGLAILEQFF
TRBV7-2,TRBJ2-3,CASSLGPGGDTQYF
TRBV2,TRBJ1-6,CASSGDRVIQTPLHF
TRBV7-2,TRBJ2-2,CASSLIKVVGELFF
TRBV29-1,TRBJ2-1,CSVEERGRGVDEQFF
TRBV11-1,TRBJ2-7,CASSLGTDHVYEQYF
TRBV6-5,TRBJ1-1,CASSYSYRGLNTEAFF